This TCR beta chain was recorded in a study of T cell responses to AZD1222 COVID-19 vaccine. Findings and limits, study-wide: Baseline seropositivity characterized only a handful of AZD1222 recipients. In a largely white British group with more females than males, clonal diversity was possibly underestimated.

A word on this clone: Its antigen is still unknown.

TCRdb's table, derived via immunoSEQ multiplex PCR, lists solely in-frame clones and lacks some. The data hold approximately 98,000 clones, with about nine tenths observed a single time. In germline, CDR1 is SGHAT, CDR2 FQNNGV. The CDR3 consists of 16 residues. J gave up 10 bases and V 4 bases, and 10 bases lay outside the gene matches. This receptor was identified in an adult in good health. The J gene is TRBJ2-1, the V gene TRBV11-2, with TRBD2 identical over 13 bases. Sequenced material: peripheral blood, taken on day 0 of MenACWY control vaccination. For the CDR3, the DNA is TGTGCCAGCAGCTCGAGAACTAGCGGGGGGGCACGGGAGCAGTTCTTC. This sequence encodes CASSSRTSGGAREQFF.